What follows are 13 T cell receptor beta chains derived from one specimen sequenced in a study of T-cell memory formation after mild COVID-19 listed by TCRdb under 2021. The library relied on 5' RACE. Sequencing took place on an Illumina NovaSeq 6000. TCRdb passed the public sequencing reads through fastp at Q25 and MiXCR, retaining productive beta sequences. A single entry per CDR3 protein holds the most common genes and DNA from its merged rows. This sample lists approximately 300,000 distinct CDR3 sequences; about 16% were detected once. The ten biggest clones cover 20% to 25% of the sample. Sequencing was done on a sample of PBMCs or a T cell subset sorted from them (not recorded which). The receptor set was obtained from a man aged 18 to 29 who had mild COVID-19 (a few samples of this study predate the infection). The sample titles of this study are shuffled in the database, so cell type and time point are left out; the donor was told from shared clones.

The chain links TRBV6-5 to TRBJ2-1; perhaps TRBD1 as D (5 bases). V shed 4 bases and J shed 1 base, with 11 bases lying between them. From germline, CDR1 is MNHEY and CDR2 SVGAGI. CDR3 length: 15 residues. Here the CDR3 reads CASSLSGQSYNEQFF. The DNA of the CDR3 is TGTGCCAGCAGTTTGTCCGGACAATCCTACAATGAGCAGTTCTTC.

This clonotype was recorded a few times. The chain employs TRBV12-3 or TRBV12-4 and TRBJ2-7; TRBD1 matches at 7 bases. Germline trimming cut 4 bases from V and 6 bases from J; bases unmatched to any gene: 3. This CDR3 spans 12 amino acids. The CDR3 here is CASSYQGVEQYF. The CDR3 DNA is TGTGCCAGCAGTTACCAGGGGGTCGAGCAGTACTTC.

Only a few counts were recorded for this clonotype. This chain uses TRBV28 with TRBJ2-2; 9 bases line up with TRBD1. The V gene end was trimmed by 4 bases and the J gene end by 4 bases; junction bases not matched to a gene: 7. The germline CDR1 and CDR2 sequences are MDHEN and SYDVKM. CDR3 size: 16 residues. The CDR3 loop reads CASSSQQGAGTGELFF. CDR3 nucleotides: TGTGCCAGCAGTTCCCAACAGGGGGCGGGCACCGGGGAGCTGTTTTTT. Together with reference TRBV28 and TRBJ2-2, the CDR3 gives the full variable domain: DVKVTQSSRYLVKRTGEKVFLECVQDMDHENMFWYRQDPGLGLRLIYFSYDVKMKEKGDIPEGYSVSREKKERFSLILESASTNQTSMYLCASSSQQGAGTGELFFGEGSRLTVL.

J is TRBJ1-1 and V is TRBV19; D might be TRBD1 (6 bases). Germline V gene lookup returns CDR1 LNHDA and CDR2 SQIVND (reference sequence). The CDR3 loop spans 15 amino acids. The V gene lost 5 bases and the J gene lost 5 bases, with 18 bases spanning the gap. CDR3 DNA: TGTGCCAGTAGTGTGCTCGGCCAGGGGACTACTGAAGCTTTCTTT. Translating it yields CASSVLGQGTTEAFF.

This clonotype was detected only a few times. This rearrangement joins TRBV4-2 to TRBJ2-1, with TRBD2 matching 11 bases. Germline CDR1 and CDR2: LGHNA and YNFKEQ. V lost 0 bases to trimming and J lost 9 bases; unmatched junction nucleotides: 7. The CDR3 runs 16 residues. CDR3 DNA sequence: TGTGCCAGCAGCCAAGATCTTAGCGGGGGGGCCGTTGAGCAGTTCTTC. Protein sequence: CASSQDLSGGAVEQFF.

At least ten counts were recorded for this clonotype. The chain has TRBV5-1 and TRBJ2-3, with a possible D match to TRBD1 (5 bases). CDR1 and CDR2 from the germline V gene are SGHRS and YFSETQ. Trimming removed 1 base at V and 3 bases at J, with 9 bases between. This CDR3 comprises 14 residues. The chain's CDR3 is CASSLTGPTDTQYF. The CDR3 DNA reads TGCGCCAGCAGCTTGACAGGCCCAACAGATACGCAGTATTTT.

The sample holds a few counts of this clonotype. In DNA, the CDR3 is TGTGCCAGCAGCCCGAGAGGGACAGGGGGAAACACCATATATTTT. This encodes CASSPRGTGGNTIYF. The chain joins TRBV7-8 to TRBJ1-3, with TRBD1 matching 9 bases. CDR1 SGHVS and CDR2 FQNEAQ come from the germline V gene. This CDR3 is 15 amino acids long. J was trimmed by 4 bases and V by 5 bases; bases with no gene match: 6.

V usage is TRBV18 and J usage is TRBJ1-5, with D possibly being TRBD1 (6 bases). V lost 6 bases and J lost 4, with 13 bases in between. The CDR3 totals 14 residues. CDR1 is KGHSH, CDR2 LQKENI, per germline. In nucleotides, the CDR3 is TGTGCCAGCTCCTCTATACAGGGTAATCAGCCCCAGCATTTT. Its translation is CASSSIQGNQPQHF.

The gene calls are TRBV12-3 or TRBV12-4 and TRBJ2-3; D might be TRBD2 (6 bases). The CDR3 contains 17 residues. V was trimmed by 6 bases and J by 6 bases, leaving 25 bases between them. CDR3 loop: CASSPPLGTPSMDTQYF. The CDR3 DNA follows: TGTGCCAGCAGCCCTCCCCTCGGGACTCCTTCGATGGATACGCAGTATTTT.

This clonotype was counted many times. The chain combines TRBV5-1 with TRBJ2-1, with 11 positions matching TRBD2. The CDR3 consists of 17 residues. Germline assignment: CDR1 SGHRS and CDR2 YFSETQ. The trim removed 4 bases at V and 4 bases at J, leaving 10 bases unmatched. CDR3 DNA: TGCGCCAGCAGCCCAAGTAGCGGGGGGGCGACTTACAATGAGCAGTTCTTC. Translating gives CASSPSSGGATYNEQFF. The whole variable domain, filled in from reference TRBV5-1 and TRBJ2-1, reads KAGVTQTPRYLIKTRGQQVTLSCSPISGHRSVSWYQQTPGQGLQFLFEYFSETQRNKGNFPGRFSGRQFSNSRSEMNVSTLELGDSALYLCASSPSSGGATYNEQFFGPGTRLTVL.

The chain couples TRBV6-2 or TRBV6-3 to TRBJ2-2; 8 nucleotides match TRBD2. The junction had 12 bases not matched to a gene; V was cut back by 6 bases and J by 6 bases. The CDR3 is 16 residues long. The V gene's germline CDR1 is MNHEY and CDR2 SVGEGT. CDR3 in amino acids: CASSRGLAIQAGELFF. CDR3 bases: TGTGCCAGCAGCCGAGGACTAGCAATTCAGGCCGGGGAGCTGTTTTTT.

The chain is built from TRBV27 and TRBJ1-1, with TRBD1 matching 7 bases. This CDR3 spans 18 amino acids. Germline V gene lookup returns CDR1 MNHEY and CDR2 SMNVEV (reference sequence). After removal of 2 bases from V and 0 bases from J, the junction contained 12 bases not matched to a gene. The CDR3 loop reads CASSLLFPSGTVNTEAFF. The CDR3 DNA sequence: TGTGCCAGCAGTTTACTATTCCCCTCGGGGACAGTGAACACTGAAGCTTTCTTT.

The table lists this clonotype with a few counts. The rearrangement links TRBV20-1 to TRBJ1-1; D gene ambiguous. Germline CDR1 reads DFQATT; CDR2 reads SNEGSKA (reference sequence). The CDR3 is made up of 13 amino acids. With 2 bases removed from V and 0 bases from J, the gap between germline ends came to 7 bases. CDR3 DNA: TGCAGTGCTAGAAACGGGGTGAACACTGAAGCTTTCTTT. It codes for CSARNGVNTEAFF.